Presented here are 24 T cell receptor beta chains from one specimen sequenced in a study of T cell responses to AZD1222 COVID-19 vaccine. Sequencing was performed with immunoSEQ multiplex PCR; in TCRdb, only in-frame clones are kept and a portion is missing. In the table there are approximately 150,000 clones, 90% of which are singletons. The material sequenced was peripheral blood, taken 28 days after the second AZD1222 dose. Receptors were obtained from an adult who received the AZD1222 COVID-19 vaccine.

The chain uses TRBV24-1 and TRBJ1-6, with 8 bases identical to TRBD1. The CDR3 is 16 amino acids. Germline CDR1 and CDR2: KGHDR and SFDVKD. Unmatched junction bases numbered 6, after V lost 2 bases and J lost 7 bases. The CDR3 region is CATSDSGTGPNSPLHF. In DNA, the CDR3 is TGTGCCACCAGTGATTCCGGGACAGGCCCCAATTCACCCCTCCACTTT.

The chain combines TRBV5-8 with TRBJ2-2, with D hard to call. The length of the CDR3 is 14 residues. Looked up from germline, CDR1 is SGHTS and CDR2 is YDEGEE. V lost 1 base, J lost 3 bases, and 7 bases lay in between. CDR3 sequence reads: CASSLRTDTGELFF. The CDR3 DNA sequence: TGTGCCAGCAGCTTGCGGACGGACACCGGGGAGCTGTTTTTT.

The CDR3 loop reads CASTREVAGTYEQYF. In DNA form, the CDR3 reads TGTGCCAGCACCCGCGAAGTAGCGGGGACCTACGAGCAGTACTTC. The chain is built from TRBV28 and TRBJ2-7; 8 positions match TRBD2. V lost 7 bases to trimming and J lost 2 bases; unmatched junction nucleotides: 10. Germline V gives CDR1 MDHEN, CDR2 SYDVKM. The CDR3 has 15 amino acids. Looking up the rest from reference TRBV28 and TRBJ2-7 gives the full variable domain: DVKVTQSSRYLVKRTGEKVFLECVQDMDHENMFWYRQDPGLGLRLIYFSYDVKMKEKGDIPEGYSVSREKKERFSLILESASTNQTSMYLCASTREVAGTYEQYFGPGTRLTVT.

CDR3 in amino acids: CASSLVPDREETQYF. DNA for the CDR3: TGCGCCAGCAGCTTGGTACCCGACAGGGAAGAGACCCAGTACTTC. This chain links TRBV5-1 with TRBJ2-5; 7 positions agree with TRBD1. J lost 3 bases, V lost 0 bases, and 5 bases had no gene match. The CDR3 sequence is 15 residues long. Germline assignment: CDR1 SGHRS and CDR2 YFSETQ.

CDR3 sequence reads: CATKRAFGARQPQHF. The CDR3 nucleotides are TGTGCCACCAAACGGGCCTTTGGGGCACGTCAGCCCCAGCATTTT. The gene calls are TRBV10-3 and TRBJ1-5; the D gene is possibly TRBD1 (5 bases). CDR1 is ENHRY, CDR2 SYGVKD, per germline. V dropped 10 bases and J dropped 6 bases, with 22 bases sitting between them. The CDR3 runs to 15 residues.

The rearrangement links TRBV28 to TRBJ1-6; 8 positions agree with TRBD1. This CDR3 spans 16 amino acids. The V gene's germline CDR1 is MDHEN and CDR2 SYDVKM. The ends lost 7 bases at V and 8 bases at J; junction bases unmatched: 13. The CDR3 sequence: CASTSSYGQGDSPLHF. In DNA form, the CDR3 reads TGTGCCAGCACTTCTTCGTATGGACAGGGTGATTCACCCCTCCACTTT.

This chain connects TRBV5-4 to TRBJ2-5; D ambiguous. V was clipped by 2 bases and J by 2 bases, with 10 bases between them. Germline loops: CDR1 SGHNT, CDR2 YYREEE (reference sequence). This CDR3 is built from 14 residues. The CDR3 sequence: CASSFVYLQETQYF. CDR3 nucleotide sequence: TGTGCCAGCAGCTTTGTTTATTTACAAGAGACCCAGTACTTC.

The CDR3 DNA follows: TGCAGTGCACCAGGACAGTTGGAGCAGTACTTC. Its translation is CSAPGQLEQYF. This chain uses TRBV20-1 with TRBJ2-7; D possibly corresponds to TRBD1 (6 bases). This CDR3 region has 11 residues. With 6 bases removed from V and 7 bases from J, the gap between germline ends came to 13 bases. Germline CDR1 DFQATT, CDR2 SNEGSKA (reference sequence).

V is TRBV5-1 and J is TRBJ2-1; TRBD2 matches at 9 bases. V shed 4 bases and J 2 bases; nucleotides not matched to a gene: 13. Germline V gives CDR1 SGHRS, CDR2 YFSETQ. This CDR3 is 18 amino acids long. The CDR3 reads CASSLGPSTSGTYNEQFF. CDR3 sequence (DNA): TGCGCCAGCAGCCTCGGACCCTCGACTAGCGGAACCTACAATGAGCAGTTCTTC.

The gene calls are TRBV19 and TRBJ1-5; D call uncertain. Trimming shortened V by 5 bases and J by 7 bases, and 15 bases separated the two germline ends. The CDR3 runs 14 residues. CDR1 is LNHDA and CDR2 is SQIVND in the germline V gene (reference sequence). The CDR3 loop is CASSLRPGGQPQHF. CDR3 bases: TGTGCCAGTAGTCTCAGACCCGGCGGCCAGCCCCAGCATTTT.

This CDR3 reads CASSVDNGSGAFF. The CDR3 DNA reads TGTGCCAGCAGCGTAGACAACGGATCGGGAGCTTTCTTT. The gene calls are TRBV9 and TRBJ1-1; D is unresolved. Looked up from germline, CDR1 is SGDLS and CDR2 is YYNGEE. V lost 0 bases and J lost 10, with 13 bases in between. The CDR3 runs to 13 residues. Full variable domain (outside the CDR3, taken from reference TRBV9 and TRBJ1-1): DSGVTQTPKHLITATGQRVTLRCSPRSGDLSVYWYQQSLDQGLQFLIQYYNGEERAKGNILERFSAQQFPDLHSELNLSSLELGDSALYFCASSVDNGSGAFFGQGTRLTVV.

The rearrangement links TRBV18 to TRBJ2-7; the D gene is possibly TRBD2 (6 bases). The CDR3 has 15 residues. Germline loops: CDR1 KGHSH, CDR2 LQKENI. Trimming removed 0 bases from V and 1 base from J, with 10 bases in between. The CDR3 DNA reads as TGTGCCAGCTCACCACCGCCGGGGACTTCCTACGAGCAGTACTTC. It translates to CASSPPPGTSYEQYF.

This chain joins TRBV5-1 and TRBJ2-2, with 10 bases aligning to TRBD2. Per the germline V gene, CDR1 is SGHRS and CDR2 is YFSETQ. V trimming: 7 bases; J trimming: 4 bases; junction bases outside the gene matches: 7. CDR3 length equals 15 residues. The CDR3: CASLAGAVSTGELFF. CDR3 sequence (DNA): TGCGCCAGCCTAGCGGGAGCCGTCAGCACCGGGGAGCTGTTTTTT.

The CDR3 loop reads CASSDTGTPSYEQYF. CDR3 nucleotide sequence: TGTGCCAGCAGCGACACCGGGACACCCTCCTACGAGCAGTACTTC. The chain couples TRBV5-8 to TRBJ2-7; TRBD1 is a possible D gene (6 bases). V was shortened by 4 bases and J by 0 bases, with 14 bases between the two germline ends. Germline CDR1 and CDR2: SGHTS and YDEGEE. The CDR3 has 15 amino acids. Complete variable domain (other parts from reference TRBV5-8 and TRBJ2-7): EAGVTQSPTHLIKTRGQQATLRCSPISGHTSVYWYQQALGLGLQFLLWYDEGEERNRGNFPPRFSGRQFPNYSSELNVNALELEDSALYLCASSDTGTPSYEQYFGPGTRLTVT.

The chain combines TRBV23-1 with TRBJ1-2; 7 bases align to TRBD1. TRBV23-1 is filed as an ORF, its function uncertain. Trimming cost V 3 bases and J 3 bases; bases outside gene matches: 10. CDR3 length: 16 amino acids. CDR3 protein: CASSQGTGRGYYGYTF. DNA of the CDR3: TGCGCCAGCAGTCAGGGTACTGGCAGGGGGTACTATGGCTACACCTTC.

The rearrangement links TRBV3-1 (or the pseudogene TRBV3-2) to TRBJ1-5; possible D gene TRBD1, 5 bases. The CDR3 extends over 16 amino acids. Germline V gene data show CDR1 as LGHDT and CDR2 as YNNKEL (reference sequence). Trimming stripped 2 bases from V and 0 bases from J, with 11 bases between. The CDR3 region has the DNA TGTGCCAGCAGCCAACTCCAGGGAGCTAGCAATCAGCCCCAGCATTTT. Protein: CASSQLQGASNQPQHF.

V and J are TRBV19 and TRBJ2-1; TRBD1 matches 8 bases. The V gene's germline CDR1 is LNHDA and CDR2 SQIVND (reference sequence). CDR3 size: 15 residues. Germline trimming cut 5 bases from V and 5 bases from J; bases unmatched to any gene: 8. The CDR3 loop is CASSRTGFANNEQFF. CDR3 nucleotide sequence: TGTGCCAGTAGTCGGACAGGGTTTGCGAACAATGAGCAGTTCTTC.

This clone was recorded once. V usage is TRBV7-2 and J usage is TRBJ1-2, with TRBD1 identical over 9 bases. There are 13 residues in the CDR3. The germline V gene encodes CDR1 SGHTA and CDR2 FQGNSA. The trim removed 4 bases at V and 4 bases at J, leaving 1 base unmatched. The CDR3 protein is CASSSTGGYGYTF. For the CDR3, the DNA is TGTGCCAGCAGCTCGACAGGGGGCTATGGCTACACCTTC.

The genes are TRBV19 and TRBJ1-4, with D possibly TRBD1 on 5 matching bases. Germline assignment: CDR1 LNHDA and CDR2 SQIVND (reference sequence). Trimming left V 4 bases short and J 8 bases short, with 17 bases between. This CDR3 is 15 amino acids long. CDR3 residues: CASSNLGQGGEKLFF. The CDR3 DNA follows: TGTGCCAGTAGTAATCTCGGCCAGGGCGGCGAAAAACTGTTTTTT. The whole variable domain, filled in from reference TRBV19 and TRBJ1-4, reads DGGITQSPKYLFRKEGQNVTLSCEQNLNHDAMYWYRQDPGQGLRLIYYSQIVNDFQKGDIAEGYSVSREKKESFPLTVTSAQKNPTAFYLCASSNLGQGGEKLFFGSGTQLSVL.

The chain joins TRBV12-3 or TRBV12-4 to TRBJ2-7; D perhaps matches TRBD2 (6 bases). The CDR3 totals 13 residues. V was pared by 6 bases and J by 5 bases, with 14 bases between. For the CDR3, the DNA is TGTGCCAGCAGCCACGGGAGCGGCCACGAGCAGTACTTC. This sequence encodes CASSHGSGHEQYF.

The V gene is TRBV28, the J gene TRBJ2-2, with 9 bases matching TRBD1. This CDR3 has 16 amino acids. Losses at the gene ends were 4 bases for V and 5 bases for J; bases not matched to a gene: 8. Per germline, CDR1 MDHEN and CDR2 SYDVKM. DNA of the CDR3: TGTGCCAGCAGTTCTCCGGGACAGGGTGCGACCGGGGAGCTGTTTTTT. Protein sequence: CASSSPGQGATGELFF.

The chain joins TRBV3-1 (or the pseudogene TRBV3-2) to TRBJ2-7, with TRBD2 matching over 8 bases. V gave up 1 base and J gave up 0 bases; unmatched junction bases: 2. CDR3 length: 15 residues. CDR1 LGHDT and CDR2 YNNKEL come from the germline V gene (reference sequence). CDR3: CASSQGLASSYEQYF. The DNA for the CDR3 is TGTGCCAGCAGCCAAGGACTAGCGAGCTCCTACGAGCAGTACTTC.

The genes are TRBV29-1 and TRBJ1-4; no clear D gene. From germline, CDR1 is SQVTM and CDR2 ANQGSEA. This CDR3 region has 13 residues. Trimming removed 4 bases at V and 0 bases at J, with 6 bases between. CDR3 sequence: CSVGIATNEKLFF. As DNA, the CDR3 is TGCAGCGTTGGAATAGCAACTAATGAAAAACTGTTTTTT.

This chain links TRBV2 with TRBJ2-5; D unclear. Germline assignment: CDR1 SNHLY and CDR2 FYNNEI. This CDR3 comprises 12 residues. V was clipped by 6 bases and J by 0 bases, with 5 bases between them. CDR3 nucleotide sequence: TGTGCCAGCAGACAAGACCAAGAGACCCAGTACTTC. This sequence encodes CASRQDQETQYF.